These 31 T cell receptor beta chains share one sample of origin, sequenced in a study of OX40 agonist ivuxolimab in advanced cancers. Profiled with immunoSEQ multiplex PCR; TCRdb holds only in-frame clones, not every one. Here the sample spans 30,000 or so clones, around 90% being singletons. Source: CD4+ or CD8+ T cells sorted from blood, taken in a trial of the OX40 agonist ivuxolimab. All receptors come from an adult with an advanced solid tumor such as melanoma, head and neck, liver or kidney cancer.

CDR3 in DNA: TGTGCCAGCTCACCCGGACCTGGAAACACCATATATTTT. Translated, it gives CASSPGPGNTIYF. The chain recombines TRBV18 with TRBJ1-3, with D uncertain. Deletions cut 3 bases from V and 2 bases from J, with 5 bases between. The CDR3 covers 13 residues. The germline CDR1 and CDR2 sequences are KGHSH and LQKENI.

This clone was detected only a few times. This chain uses TRBV6-1 with TRBJ2-3; TRBD2 aligns across 13 bases. From germline, CDR1 is MNHNS and CDR2 SASEGT. The J segment lost 4 bases and the V segment lost 6 bases, leaving 4 bases of the junction unmatched. CDR3 length equals 15 residues. The CDR3 sequence: CASRGTSGTPDTQYF. CDR3 coding DNA: TGTGCCAGCAGGGGGACTAGCGGGACCCCAGATACGCAGTATTTT.

This clone was picked up a small number of times. The V call is TRBV2, the J call TRBJ1-5; D is uncertain. Germline loops: CDR1 SNHLY, CDR2 FYNNEI. V was trimmed by 6 bases and J by 3 bases, leaving 12 bases between them. The CDR3 is 14 residues long. The CDR3 nucleotides read TGTGCCAGCAGAACTGGGGAATACAATCAGCCCCAGCATTTT. Translated: CASRTGEYNQPQHF.

The chain recombines TRBV7-3 with TRBJ2-1; no clear D. The V end lost 5 bases, the J end lost 4 bases, and 24 bases lay between the germline ends. Per germline, CDR1 SGHTA and CDR2 FQGTGA. The CDR3 sequence is 18 residues long. The DNA of the CDR3 is TGTGCCAGCAGCCCCCCCGAGACACGCCACTTGATTTACAATGAGCAGTTCTTC. This translates into CASSPPETRHLIYNEQFF.

The rearrangement joins TRBV9 to TRBJ1-1; D is possibly TRBD1 (6 bases). With 3 bases removed from V and 1 base from J, the gap between germline ends came to 16 bases. The CDR3 extends over 16 amino acids. Germline assignment: CDR1 SGDLS and CDR2 YYNGEE. The CDR3 region is CASSDNREVRNTEAFF. The CDR3 nucleotides are TGTGCCAGCAGCGATAACAGGGAAGTTCGGAACACTGAAGCTTTCTTT.

The chain employs TRBV9 and TRBJ1-1; 7 positions match TRBD1. Germline V gene data show CDR1 as SGDLS and CDR2 as YYNGEE. The CDR3 runs to 14 residues. Losses at the gene ends were 6 bases for V and 0 bases for J; bases not matched to a gene: 5. As DNA, the CDR3 is TGTGCCAGCAATCAGGGACAGATGAACACTGAAGCTTTCTTT. It specifies CASNQGQMNTEAFF. Full variable domain (remainder filled in from reference TRBV9 and TRBJ1-1): DSGVTQTPKHLITATGQRVTLRCSPRSGDLSVYWYQQSLDQGLQFLIQYYNGEERAKGNILERFSAQQFPDLHSELNLSSLELGDSALYFCASNQGQMNTEAFFGQGTRLTVV.

The chain joins TRBV6-6 to TRBJ2-7; no clear D gene. The V end lost 6 bases, the J end lost 6 bases, and 12 bases lay between the germline ends. The CDR3 length is 12 residues. In germline, CDR1 is MNHNY, CDR2 SVGAGI (reference sequence). This chain's CDR3 is CASSPDMAEQYF. In DNA form, the CDR3 reads TGTGCCAGCAGCCCCGACATGGCCGAGCAGTACTTC.

The rearrangement uses TRBV6-5 and TRBJ2-3; the match to TRBD2 covers 7 bases. The J segment lost 2 bases and the V segment lost 1 base, leaving 3 bases of the junction unmatched. There are 15 residues in the CDR3. Germline loops: CDR1 MNHEY, CDR2 SVGAGI. The CDR3 loop is CASSYWGRDTDTQYF. The CDR3 DNA is TGTGCCAGCAGTTACTGGGGGAGGGACACAGATACGCAGTATTTT.

The rearrangement links TRBV7-3 to TRBJ2-7; possibly TRBD1 for D (6 bases). The germline V and J ends were trimmed by 3 bases and 9 bases, with 9 bases remaining between them. The CDR3 consists of 11 residues. The germline V gene has CDR1 SGHTA and CDR2 FQGTGA. Here the CDR3 reads CASSFTGLQYF. As DNA, the CDR3 is TGTGCCAGCAGCTTTACAGGGTTGCAGTACTTC.

The chain has TRBV27 and TRBJ2-1; the match to TRBD2 covers 11 bases. The CDR3 totals 16 residues. V was clipped by 3 bases and J by 6 bases; unmatched bases: 7. Germline V gene data show CDR1 as MNHEY and CDR2 as SMNVEV (reference sequence). The CDR3 DNA is TGTGCCAGCAGTTTGTTAGCGGGGGGGCTTGCCAATGAGCAGTTCTTC. Residues: CASSLLAGGLANEQFF.

V and J are TRBV5-1 and TRBJ1-2; TRBD1 matches at 7 bases. The CDR3 is made up of 15 amino acids. CDR1 and CDR2 (germline): SGHRS, YFSETQ. After removal of 2 bases from V and 4 bases from J, the junction contained 8 bases not matched to a gene. The CDR3 region is CASSLTGEGVYGYTF. DNA of the CDR3: TGCGCCAGCAGCTTAACAGGGGAAGGAGTCTATGGCTACACCTTC.

The rearrangement joins TRBV2 to TRBJ2-7; D is unresolved. CDR1 is SNHLY and CDR2 is FYNNEI in the germline V gene. Trimming took off 4 bases at V and 2 bases at J, with 3 bases between the two ends. The CDR3 has 11 residues. CDR3 loop: CASSAPYEQYF. DNA for the CDR3: TGTGCCAGCAGTGCCCCCTACGAGCAGTACTTC.

The rearrangement links TRBV14 to TRBJ1-4; tentatively, D is TRBD1 (5 bases). The CDR3 spans 13 residues. CDR1 is SGHDN and CDR2 is FVKESK in the germline V gene. Deletions cut 4 bases from V and 5 bases from J, with 8 bases between. The CDR3 loop reads CASSPGGNEKLFF. The CDR3 bases are TGTGCCAGCAGCCCGGGGGGGAATGAAAAACTGTTTTTT. The full variable domain, its missing parts supplied by reference TRBV14 and TRBJ1-4, is EAGVTQFPSHSVIEKGQTVTLRCDPISGHDNLYWYRRVMGKEIKFLLHFVKESKQDESGMPNNRFLAERTGGTYSTLKVQPAELEDSGVYFCASSPGGNEKLFFGSGTQLSVL.

This chain uses TRBV23-1 with TRBJ2-5; TRBD1 matches 7 bases. TRBV23-1 is an ORF, and what it does is uncertain. V was pared by 3 bases and J by 2 bases, with 9 bases of the junction left unmatched. There are 16 residues in the CDR3. CDR3 in amino acids: CASSQFTGETQETQYF. CDR3 DNA sequence: TGCGCCAGCAGTCAGTTCACAGGGGAAACTCAAGAGACCCAGTACTTC.

The gene calls are TRBV9 and TRBJ1-1; 7 bases match TRBD1. This CDR3 region has 15 residues. Germline values: CDR1 SGDLS, CDR2 YYNGEE. With V trimmed by 3 bases and J by 8 bases, 13 bases remained unmatched. The CDR3 loop reads CASSAYAGTASEAFF. The CDR3, as DNA: TGTGCCAGCAGCGCGTACGCCGGGACAGCGTCCGAAGCTTTCTTT.

The V call is TRBV25-1, the J call TRBJ2-5; 14 bases are shared with TRBD2. Looked up from germline, CDR1 is MGHDK and CDR2 is SYGVNS. The CDR3 is 16 amino acids. Trimming cost V 5 bases and J 3 bases; bases outside gene matches: 5. CDR3 residues: CASSTPGLAGEETQYF. The CDR3 bases are TGTGCCAGCAGTACGCCGGGACTAGCGGGAGAAGAGACCCAGTACTTC.

The chain uses TRBV9 and TRBJ1-3, with D uncertain. This CDR3 is built from 16 residues. CDR1 SGDLS and CDR2 YYNGEE come from the germline V gene. V was shortened by 4 bases and J by 0 bases, with 14 bases between the two germline ends. The CDR3: CASSSPVKHSGNTIYF. CDR3 coding DNA: TGTGCCAGCAGCTCCCCAGTGAAACACTCTGGAAACACCATATATTTT.

The rearrangement joins TRBV6-6 to TRBJ2-7, with D perhaps matching TRBD1 (6 bases). The CDR3 consists of 14 residues. The V and J ends lost 6 bases and 7 bases respectively, with 19 bases between them. Germline lookup yields CDR1 MNHNY and CDR2 SVGAGI (reference sequence). The CDR3 is CASSTRGPNLEQYF. The CDR3 nucleotides read TGTGCCAGCAGCACCAGGGGACCAAACCTGGAGCAGTACTTC.

This chain uses TRBV11-2 with TRBJ1-2, with TRBD1 matching over 10 bases. Unmatched junction bases numbered 3, after V lost 3 bases and J lost 5 bases. CDR1 and CDR2 (germline): SGHAT, FQNNGV. The CDR3 is 14 amino acids. In nucleotides, the CDR3 is TGTGCCAGCAGCTTGGACAGGGGGTGGTATGGCTACACCTTC. Translated: CASSLDRGWYGYTF. Full variable domain (remainder filled in from reference TRBV11-2 and TRBJ1-2): EAGVAQSPRYKIIEKRQSVAFWCNPISGHATLYWYQQILGQGPKLLIQFQNNGVVDDSQLPKDRFSAERLKGVDSTLKIQPAKLEDSAVYLCASSLDRGWYGYTFGSGTRLTVV.

The rearrangement uses TRBV19 and TRBJ2-6; D is ambiguous. Trimming removed 7 bases at V and 4 bases at J, with 11 bases between. Per the germline V gene, CDR1 is LNHDA and CDR2 is SQIVND (reference sequence). The CDR3 consists of 14 residues. CDR3: CASISRAGANVLTF. CDR3 sequence (DNA): TGTGCCAGTATTTCCCGGGCCGGGGCCAACGTCCTGACTTTC.

For this clone: This sample includes further DNA sequences coding for the same CDR3. The chain recombines TRBV4-1 with TRBJ1-4; D remains ambiguous. The CDR3 has 13 residues. V lost 1 base to trimming and J lost 8 bases, with 8 bases between them. Germline CDR1 is MGHRA and CDR2 is YSYEKL. CDR3 amino acids: CASSQVTGEKLFF. CDR3 bases: TGCGCCAGCAGCCAAGTAACCGGAGAAAAACTGTTTTTT.

This rearrangement joins TRBV4-1 to TRBJ2-3, with a tentative D call TRBD2 (7 bases). Deletions cut 4 bases from V and 6 bases from J, with 14 bases between. The CDR3 extends over 14 amino acids. Germline CDR1 and CDR2: MGHRA and YSYEKL. The CDR3 is CASSLAGAGDTQYF. In DNA form, the CDR3 reads TGCGCCAGCAGCCTGGCGGGGGCAGGGGATACGCAGTATTTT.

The rearrangement joins TRBV4-2 to TRBJ2-1; no definite D call. This CDR3 has 13 amino acids. Between the trimmed V and J ends, which lost 3 bases and 4 bases, there was a span of 7 bases. CDR1 LGHNA and CDR2 YNFKEQ come from the germline V gene. The CDR3 loop reads CASSHGVYNEQFF. CDR3 nucleotide sequence: TGTGCCAGCAGCCATGGGGTATACAATGAGCAGTTCTTC.

The J gene is TRBJ2-7, the V gene TRBV12-5, with D maybe TRBD1 (7 bases). The length of the CDR3 is 16 residues. V gave up 6 bases and J gave up 3 bases, with 21 bases separating them. Germline V gene sequence: CDR1 LGHNT, CDR2 FRNRAP. CDR3 in amino acids: CASGPGKRGRDYEQYF. The CDR3 DNA is TGTGCTAGTGGCCCCGGGAAGAGGGGGCGGGACTACGAGCAGTACTTC.

V gene TRBV10-3 combines with J gene TRBJ2-5; D is possibly TRBD1 (5 bases). Germline V gene sequence: CDR1 ENHRY, CDR2 SYGVKD. Trimming took off 3 bases at V and 1 base at J, with 6 bases between the two ends. This CDR3 region has 13 residues. The CDR3 is CAISEQVQETQYF. As DNA, the CDR3 is TGTGCCATCAGTGAACAGGTCCAAGAGACCCAGTACTTC.

The chain uses TRBV11-3 and TRBJ2-7; D may be TRBD1 (5 bases). The V end was cut by 5 bases, the J end by 2 bases, with 10 bases between. CDR1 is SGHNT and CDR2 is YENEEA in the germline V gene. This CDR3 has 13 residues. DNA for the CDR3: TGTGCCAGCAGCACAGGACCGCCCTACGAGCAGTACTTC. It specifies CASSTGPPYEQYF.

J is TRBJ2-7 and V is TRBV4-1; D may be TRBD1 (5 bases). This CDR3 spans 14 amino acids. CDR1 and CDR2 from the germline V gene are MGHRA and YSYEKL. V was shortened by 1 base and J by 6 bases, with 13 bases between the two germline ends. CDR3: CASSQVSSGIEQYF. The CDR3 DNA sequence: TGCGCCAGCAGCCAAGTTTCTTCAGGGATCGAGCAGTACTTC.

Details on this clone: The same CDR3 is also encoded by other DNA sequences in this sample. V and J are TRBV11-2 and TRBJ2-7; D is uncertain. The CDR3 runs to 11 residues. The germline V and J ends were trimmed by 5 bases and 3 bases, with 5 bases remaining between them. The germline gives CDR1 SGHAT, CDR2 FQNNGV. CDR3 sequence: CASSPSYEQYF. The CDR3 DNA reads TGTGCCAGCAGCCCTAGCTACGAGCAGTACTTC.

This chain uses TRBV18 with TRBJ1-4, with D perhaps TRBD1 (5 bases). The CDR3 is 16 amino acids. CDR1 is KGHSH, CDR2 LQKENI, per germline. V was trimmed by 3 bases and J by 1 base, leaving 12 bases between them. The CDR3 DNA is TGTGCCAGCTCACCCTTATCCGGGGGAACTAATGAAAAACTGTTTTTT. The encoded protein is CASSPLSGGTNEKLFF.

The chain joins TRBV5-6 to TRBJ2-7, with D possibly being TRBD2 (5 bases). Between the trimmed V and J ends, which lost 3 bases and 2 bases, there was a span of 9 bases. The germline V gene has CDR1 SGHDT and CDR2 YYEEEE. The CDR3 consists of 13 residues. The CDR3 region has the DNA TGTGCCAGCAGCTCGGACTGGGCCTACGAGCAGTACTTC. This codes for CASSSDWAYEQYF.

V gene TRBV6-6 combines with J gene TRBJ1-3; D gene uncertain. Per germline, CDR1 MNHNY and CDR2 SVGAGI (reference sequence). Trimming removed 0 bases at V and 1 base at J, with 7 bases between. This CDR3 spans 15 amino acids. CDR3 amino acids: CASSYSHQSGNTIYF. CDR3 DNA sequence: TGTGCCAGCAGTTACTCGCATCAGTCTGGAAACACCATATATTTT.